Here is one T cell receptor beta chain with its context. Its antigen is undetermined. Semi-nested PCR with Nested Universal Primer A followed constant-region reverse priming of full-length variable regions. TCRdb re-analysed the 5' RACE reads in MiXCR, keeping a single row per CDR3 protein. The table has about 50,000 distinct CDR3 sequences, about a sixth seen once. The CDR3 is 15 residues long. V gave up 3 bases and J gave up 4 bases, with 10 bases separating them. General study points: Tumor Treg TCRs overlapped most with tumor naive CD4+ cells.

Naive CD4+ cells had CD25+ Tregs removed. The chain has TRBV12-3 or TRBV12-4 and TRBJ2-6; a weak D match, TRBD1 (6 bases). This receptor was obtained from a female donor with breast cancer. Sample: naive CD4+ T cells sorted from blood. The sample's subset: naive CD4+ T cells, CD4+CD45RA+CD25-. The CDR3 DNA is TGTGCCAGCAGTTTCACAGGGCCCGGGGCCAACGTCCTGACTTTC. Translation: CASSFTGPGANVLTF.